This T cell receptor (beta chain) was documented in a study of T cells in Graves' hyperthyroidism and ophthalmopathy. Amplified TCR beta CDR3 regions derived from RNA transcripts. The HTBI primer set drove a first-round RT-PCR of the TCR CDR3. TCRdb redid the calling of the multiplex PCR reads with MiXCR, one entry per CDR3 protein. The data show some 420,000 distinct CDR3 sequences, roughly 15% seen once. The V end was cut by 4 bases, the J end by 5 bases, with 18 bases between. This CDR3 is 16 amino acids long. Around 10 ml of fresh peripheral blood supplied the PBMCs. The chain has TRBV12-3 or TRBV12-4 and TRBJ1-5; tentative D call: TRBD1 (6 bases). The sample taken for sequencing was blood. The clonotype originates from a woman aged 18-29 years with Graves' hyperthyroidism. The CDR3 loop is CASSSDRMISHQPQHF. The DNA for the CDR3 is TGTGCCAGCAGTTCAGACAGGATGATTAGTCATCAGCCCCAGCATTTT.